The 27 T cell receptor beta chains below all came from one sample that was sequenced in a study of T cell responses to AZD1222 COVID-19 vaccine (dated by TCRdb to about 2021). The sample's time point label, in plain terms: about 28 days (+/-7) after the second vaccine dose. Library construction relied on the immunoSEQ multiplex PCR assay. TCRdb provides this immuneACCESS table in a form limited to in-frame rearrangements. Some clones are lacking; in checked studies, under half of them reflect an unresolved V gene, and why the rest are absent is not known. This sample comprises 150,000 to 200,000 clones, roughly 94% of them detected only once. The ten largest clones capture 1.6% of the sample. The source material was peripheral blood, sampled 28 days after the second AZD1222 dose. These receptors all stem from an adult who received the AZD1222 COVID-19 vaccine.

This sequence joins TRBV19 and TRBJ1-5, with D maybe TRBD1 (6 bases). Germline V gene sequence: CDR1 LNHDA, CDR2 SQIVND (reference sequence). The germline V and J ends were trimmed by 5 bases and 2 bases, with 31 bases remaining between them. The length of the CDR3 is 21 residues. The CDR3, as DNA: TGTGCCAGTAGTCCGCAGATGACCGGGACACTTACGTTCGGTCGCAATCAGCCCCAGCATTTT. Its translation is CASSPQMTGTLTFGRNQPQHF. Based on the CDR3 plus reference TRBV19 and TRBJ1-5, the full variable domain is DGGITQSPKYLFRKEGQNVTLSCEQNLNHDAMYWYRQDPGQGLRLIYYSQIVNDFQKGDIAEGYSVSREKKESFPLTVTSAQKNPTAFYLCASSPQMTGTLTFGRNQPQHFGDGTRLSIL.

The chain joins TRBV7-6 to TRBJ1-5, with TRBD1 as a possible D gene (5 bases). Germline values: CDR1 SGHVS, CDR2 FNYEAQ. The CDR3 runs to 16 residues. Trimming stripped 0 bases from V and 0 bases from J, with 9 bases between. In nucleotides, the CDR3 is TGTGCCAGCAGCTTAGCGGGGGATCTTAGCAATCAGCCCCAGCATTTT. This codes for CASSLAGDLSNQPQHF.

The rearrangement joins TRBV7-2 to TRBJ2-5, with 7 bases that match TRBD2. CDR3 length equals 16 residues. Germline V gene sequence: CDR1 SGHTA, CDR2 FQGNSA. Germline trimming cut 1 base from V and 1 base from J; bases unmatched to any gene: 6. CDR3 amino acids: CASSLVGGSTQETQYF. The CDR3 region has the DNA TGTGCCAGCAGCTTAGTGGGGGGGAGCACCCAAGAGACCCAGTACTTC.

This chain joins TRBV28 and TRBJ1-2, with a possible D match to TRBD1 (5 bases). V was pared by 3 bases and J by 4 bases, with 15 bases between. From germline, CDR1 is MDHEN and CDR2 SYDVKM. The CDR3 is made up of 15 amino acids. The CDR3 nucleotides are TGTGCCAGCAGTTTGCCTCAGGGACGCCGCTATGGCTACACCTTC. Amino acids: CASSLPQGRRYGYTF.

This sequence joins TRBV19 and TRBJ2-7; D is perhaps TRBD2 (5 bases). This CDR3 has 14 amino acids. The germline gives CDR1 LNHDA, CDR2 SQIVND (reference sequence). V lost 5 bases and J 1 base, leaving 12 bases between the germline ends. The CDR3 loop is CASSGNGDSYEQYF. DNA of the CDR3: TGTGCCAGTAGTGGGAACGGGGATTCCTACGAGCAGTACTTC.

The chain links TRBV11-2 to TRBJ2-6; D gene unclear. CDR3 size: 17 residues. Trimming took off 2 bases at V and 1 base at J, with 12 bases between the two ends. CDR1 SGHAT and CDR2 FQNNGV come from the germline V gene. CDR3 sequence (DNA): TGTGCCAGCAGCTTACCCGCGAGGTATTCTGGGGCCAACGTCCTGACTTTC. As protein: CASSLPARYSGANVLTF.

The gene calls are TRBV5-1 and TRBJ2-1; 12 bases align to TRBD1. Germline V gives CDR1 SGHRS, CDR2 YFSETQ. The CDR3 spans 15 residues. V lost 4 bases, J lost 8 bases, and 7 bases stayed unmatched. CDR3 nucleotide sequence: TGCGCCAGCAGCAGCCCGGGACAGGGGGCCGATGAGCAGTTCTTC. Its translation: CASSSPGQGADEQFF.

The V and J genes are TRBV12-3 or TRBV12-4 and TRBJ1-2, with 7 bases matching TRBD1. There are 13 residues in the CDR3. Trimming at V came to 7 bases and at J to 6 bases, leaving 8 bases not matched to a gene. CDR3 loop: CASTGQAPNGYTF. The DNA of the CDR3 is TGTGCCAGCACCGGACAGGCGCCCAATGGCTACACCTTC.

The chain recombines TRBV28 with TRBJ2-7; D is uncertain. V was clipped by 7 bases and J by 0 bases, with 16 bases between them. CDR1 is MDHEN, CDR2 SYDVKM, per germline. The CDR3 is 15 amino acids. Here the CDR3 reads CASIFGQASSYEQYF. The CDR3, as DNA: TGTGCCAGCATATTCGGGCAGGCGAGCTCCTACGAGCAGTACTTC.

J is TRBJ1-4 and V is TRBV3-1 (or the pseudogene TRBV3-2), with 12 bases lining up with TRBD1. V was clipped by 3 bases and J by 5 bases; unmatched bases: 7. Per germline, CDR1 LGHDT and CDR2 YNNKEL (reference sequence). The CDR3 consists of 17 residues. CDR3 in amino acids: CASSHGTGGALNEKLFF. The CDR3 DNA reads as TGTGCCAGCAGCCATGGGACAGGGGGCGCGTTAAATGAAAAACTGTTTTTT.

This clone occurred once. The chain carries TRBV2 and TRBJ2-2, with D perhaps assigned TRBD1 or TRBD2 (5 bases each). V was cut by 6 bases and J by 5 bases, with 16 bases left in between. Germline V gene data show CDR1 as SNHLY and CDR2 as FYNNEI. CDR3 length: 15 residues. The CDR3 spells CASRRGDQGTGELFF. DNA of the CDR3: TGTGCCAGCAGGAGGGGAGACCAAGGAACCGGGGAGCTGTTTTTT.

The chain employs TRBV6-5 and TRBJ2-1, with D unresolved. Per germline, CDR1 MNHEY and CDR2 SVGAGI. There are 13 residues in the CDR3. V lost 5 bases, J lost 2 bases, and 7 bases lay in between. CDR3 in amino acids: CASSPVPYNEQFF. CDR3 sequence (DNA): TGTGCCAGCAGTCCAGTGCCCTACAATGAGCAGTTCTTC.

The rearrangement links TRBV11-3 to TRBJ2-5; tentative D call: TRBD2 (5 bases). Germline loops: CDR1 SGHNT, CDR2 YENEEA. The CDR3 spans 15 residues. V lost 2 bases, J lost 7 bases, and 17 bases lay in between. The CDR3 DNA reads as TGTGCCAGCAGCTTATCCCTGAGGGCATTTGGGACCCAGTACTTC. This sequence encodes CASSLSLRAFGTQYF.

The chain couples TRBV5-1 to TRBJ2-2; 8 bases are shared with TRBD1. The J segment lost 1 base and the V segment lost 3 bases, leaving 2 bases of the junction unmatched. The CDR3 runs to 15 residues. The germline CDR1 and CDR2 sequences are SGHRS and YFSETQ. The CDR3 region is CASSWTGRNTGELFF. The CDR3 DNA sequence: TGCGCCAGCAGCTGGACAGGGCGGAACACCGGGGAGCTGTTTTTT.

This clone is a singleton in its sample. The chain carries TRBV28 and TRBJ2-7; D is tentatively TRBD1 or TRBD2 (5 bases each). Germline V gene sequence: CDR1 MDHEN, CDR2 SYDVKM. Trimming left V 8 bases short and J 5 bases short, with 10 bases between. The CDR3 length is 11 residues. The chain's CDR3 is CASGQGHEQYF. CDR3 bases: TGTGCCAGCGGGCAGGGACACGAGCAGTACTTC.

The chain is built from TRBV4-1 and TRBJ2-1; D gene uncertain. Germline CDR1 is MGHRA and CDR2 is YSYEKL. The length of the CDR3 is 14 residues. V was cut by 0 bases and J by 4 bases, with 7 bases left in between. As DNA, the CDR3 is TGCGCCAGCAGCCAAGATAGGCAGTACAATGAGCAGTTCTTC. Translated, it gives CASSQDRQYNEQFF.

The rearrangement joins TRBV5-4 to TRBJ2-3; D gene ambiguous. The CDR3 has 12 amino acids. CDR1 is SGHNT, CDR2 YYREEE, per germline (reference sequence). Trimming stripped 0 bases from V and 7 bases from J, with 6 bases between. The CDR3 sequence: CASSLDGYTQYF. DNA of the CDR3: TGTGCCAGCAGCTTGGACGGATATACGCAGTATTTT.

V gene TRBV7-3 combines with J gene TRBJ2-1; 14 bases map to TRBD2. The V and J ends lost 5 bases and 4 bases, in that order; junction bases with no gene match: 4. This CDR3 contains 16 residues. Germline V lookup: CDR1 SGHTA, CDR2 FQGTGA. The CDR3 bases are TGTGCCAGCAGCCATGGGACTAGCGGGGGATACAATGAGCAGTTCTTC. Translation: CASSHGTSGGYNEQFF. The variable domain in full, with the rest retrieved from reference TRBV7-3 and TRBJ2-1, is GAGVSQTPSNKVTEKGKYVELRCDPISGHTALYWYRQSLGQGPEFLIYFQGTGAADDSGLPNDRFFAVRPEGSVSTLKIQRTERGDSAVYLCASSHGTSGGYNEQFFGPGTRLTVL.

J is TRBJ2-7 and V is TRBV7-2; TRBD1 aligns across 7 bases. Germline trimming cut 4 bases from V and 4 bases from J; bases unmatched to any gene: 10. CDR1 and CDR2 from the germline V gene are SGHTA and FQGNSA. The CDR3 is made up of 15 amino acids. The DNA of the CDR3 is TGTGCCAGCAGCTGGGACAGCCAGGGGAGTTACGAGCAGTACTTC. Protein product: CASSWDSQGSYEQYF.

This chain uses TRBV25-1 with TRBJ1-1; D perhaps matches TRBD1 (6 bases). CDR1 is MGHDK, CDR2 SYGVNS, per germline. V was shortened by 3 bases and J by 2 bases, with 13 bases between the two germline ends. This CDR3 region has 15 residues. The CDR3 sequence: CASSDGRTDNTEAFF. The CDR3 region has the DNA TGTGCCAGCAGTGATGGGAGGACAGATAACACTGAAGCTTTCTTT.

CDR3 in amino acids: CASSYDVTTNYGYTF. The CDR3 nucleotides read TGTGCCAGCAGTTATGATGTCACAACTAACTATGGCTACACCTTC. The gene calls are TRBV6-5 and TRBJ1-2; no reliable D call. Germline values: CDR1 MNHEY, CDR2 SVGAGI. V gave up 3 bases and J gave up 0 bases, with 11 bases separating them. This CDR3 is built from 15 residues.

The gene calls are TRBV7-2 and TRBJ1-2; 7 nucleotides match TRBD1. Germline lookup yields CDR1 SGHTA and CDR2 FQGNSA. This CDR3 is built from 13 residues. J lost 4 bases, V lost 4 bases, and 3 bases had no gene match. The CDR3 DNA reads TGTGCCAGCAGCTGGGGACAGTTCTATGGCTACACCTTC. This gives the protein CASSWGQFYGYTF.

The chain couples TRBV2 to TRBJ2-1; 7 nucleotides line up with TRBD1. V lost 6 bases, J lost 0 bases, and 14 bases stayed unmatched. Germline V gives CDR1 SNHLY, CDR2 FYNNEI. CDR3 size: 18 residues. In DNA, the CDR3 is TGTGCCAGCAGCGGACAGGACACATTATTGAGCTCCTACAATGAGCAGTTCTTC. This translates into CASSGQDTLLSSYNEQFF.

This rearrangement joins TRBV6-4 to TRBJ2-3; 9 nucleotides line up with TRBD1. This CDR3 is built from 16 residues. V dropped 6 bases and J dropped 4; count of bases not matched to a gene: 11. Germline loops: CDR1 MRHNA, CDR2 SNTAGT. The CDR3 nucleotides are TGTGCCAGCAGAGAGTCACCGGGACAGGGACCAGATACGCAGTATTTT. Translating it yields CASRESPGQGPDTQYF.

The rearrangement links TRBV27 to TRBJ2-7; 8 nucleotides match TRBD1. Germline values: CDR1 MNHEY, CDR2 SMNVEV (reference sequence). Trimming cost V 4 bases and J 4 bases; bases outside gene matches: 3. There are 13 residues in the CDR3. The CDR3 loop is CASSSGGFYEQYF. CDR3 nucleotide sequence: TGTGCCAGCAGTTCAGGGGGCTTTTACGAGCAGTACTTC.

This chain joins TRBV19 and TRBJ1-6; D call uncertain. The CDR3 length is 12 residues. CDR1 LNHDA and CDR2 SQIVND come from the germline V gene (reference sequence). V lost 4 bases to trimming and J lost 12 bases, with 10 bases between them. The CDR3 sequence: CASSRRSGPLHF. The CDR3 nucleotides read TGTGCCAGTAGTAGACGTAGTGGACCCCTCCACTTT.

The rearrangement joins TRBV10-1 to TRBJ2-7, with D perhaps assigned TRBD1 or TRBD2 (6 bases each). Germline CDR1 WNHNN, CDR2 SYGVQD (reference sequence). The CDR3 length is 14 residues. The ends were cut back, 11 bases at V and 2 bases at J, with 19 bases in the middle. The CDR3 DNA sequence: TGCGCCCGCGAGGGGGACTGGGCAACCTACGAGCAGTACTTC. Protein: CAREGDWATYEQYF.